The 14 T cell receptor beta chains below all came from one sample that was sequenced in a study of chemoradiotherapy in HPV16-positive cancers. TCRdb's copy holds only in-frame clones and misses some; the assay was immunoSEQ multiplex PCR. The data contain around 6,300 clones, roughly 90% of them singletons. The starting material was blood, obtained from a patient who underwent chemoradiotherapy. The receptors originated from a human donor with HPV-associated anogenital cancer.

Here the CDR3 DNA reads TGTGCCAGCGGCCGGGTCCAGCATTTT. It yields the protein CASGRVQHF. The chain couples TRBV28 to TRBJ1-5; D call uncertain. The V end was cut by 8 bases, the J end by 12 bases, with 8 bases between. This CDR3 is 9 amino acids long. Per germline, CDR1 MDHEN and CDR2 SYDVKM.

V usage is TRBV6-6 and J usage is TRBJ2-6; D remains ambiguous. This CDR3 spans 13 amino acids. CDR1 is MNHNY and CDR2 is SVGAGI in the germline V gene (reference sequence). V lost 6 bases, J lost 2 bases, and 5 bases lay in between. The CDR3 coding sequence is TGTGCCAGCAGACGACCTGGGGCCAACGTCCTGACTTTC. It codes for CASRRPGANVLTF.

The chain couples TRBV13 to TRBJ2-7, with D perhaps TRBD1 (6 bases). Trimming shortened V by 2 bases and J by 2 bases, and 7 bases separated the two germline ends. CDR3 length: 13 residues. In germline, CDR1 is PRHDT, CDR2 FYEKMQ (reference sequence). CDR3 in DNA: TGTGCCAGCAGCTTAAACAGGGCCTACGAGCAGTACTTC. It yields the protein CASSLNRAYEQYF.

The chain employs TRBV6-5 and TRBJ2-7; TRBD1 aligns across 7 bases. Unmatched junction bases numbered 6, after V lost 6 bases and J lost 1 base. Germline V gene sequence: CDR1 MNHEY, CDR2 SVGAGI. The CDR3 spans 14 residues. As DNA, the CDR3 is TGTGCCAGCAGAACCGGGACAGAGTCCTACGAGCAGTACTTC. Residues: CASRTGTESYEQYF.

The gene calls are TRBV9 and TRBJ2-7; 10 positions agree with TRBD1. V lost 0 bases and J lost 5; bases outside the gene matches: 2. This CDR3 is 14 amino acids long. CDR1 and CDR2 from the germline V gene are SGDLS and YYNGEE. The CDR3 protein is CASSVGDRGNEQYF. The CDR3, as DNA: TGTGCCAGCAGCGTAGGGGACAGGGGCAACGAGCAGTACTTC.

The chain joins TRBV5-1 to TRBJ2-1; 9 bases are a match to TRBD1. Germline CDR1 reads SGHRS; CDR2 reads YFSETQ. This CDR3 is built from 16 residues. Trimming took 4 bases from V and 4 from J; bases not matched to a gene: 9. CDR3 sequence (DNA): TGCGCCAGCAGCCTTTTGGCGGGACAGGGTTACAATGAGCAGTTCTTC. This sequence encodes CASSLLAGQGYNEQFF.

This chain joins TRBV4-3 and TRBJ1-6; 9 bases fit TRBD1. CDR1 and CDR2 from the germline V gene are LGHNA and YSLEER. Trimming at V came to 1 base and at J to 8 bases, leaving 3 bases not matched to a gene. CDR3 size: 15 residues. CDR3 residues: CASSQGGDRDSPLHF. The CDR3 region has the DNA TGCGCCAGCAGCCAAGGTGGGGACAGGGATTCACCCCTCCACTTT.

The rearrangement links TRBV11-2 to TRBJ2-2, with D tentatively TRBD1 or TRBD2 (5 bases each). Germline assignment: CDR1 SGHAT and CDR2 FQNNGV. CDR3 size: 17 residues. V gave up 5 bases and J gave up 2 bases, with 18 bases separating them. CDR3: CASSRPRARGNTGELFF. CDR3 bases: TGTGCCAGCAGCCGTCCCAGGGCCCGGGGAAACACCGGGGAGCTGTTTTTT.

The chain combines TRBV10-2 with TRBJ1-1, with a possible D match to TRBD1 (5 bases). CDR1 and CDR2 (germline): WSHSY, SAAADI. Trimming stripped 2 bases from V and 6 bases from J, with 19 bases between. The CDR3 has 16 amino acids. The CDR3: CASSEMGGRVGSEAFF. The CDR3 nucleotides read TGCGCCAGCAGTGAGATGGGAGGCAGGGTAGGTTCTGAAGCTTTCTTT.

The gene calls are TRBV11-2 and TRBJ1-1; D is unclear. Germline CDR1 is SGHAT and CDR2 is FQNNGV. This CDR3 spans 15 amino acids. V was shortened by 5 bases and J by 4 bases, with 17 bases between the two germline ends. The CDR3 DNA reads TGTGCCAGCAGCCCACCGCGGGGTGGAGGCACTGAAGCTTTCTTT. It encodes CASSPPRGGGTEAFF.

This clone has just one count. J is TRBJ1-1 and V is TRBV18; D not certain. From germline, CDR1 is KGHSH and CDR2 LQKENI. The CDR3 has 15 amino acids. V was clipped by 0 bases and J by 0 bases, with 8 bases between them. The chain's CDR3 is CASSPPALLNTEAFF. CDR3 nucleotide sequence: TGTGCCAGCTCACCACCTGCTCTTTTGAACACTGAAGCTTTCTTT.

The chain recombines TRBV7-6 with TRBJ1-5; 9 nucleotides agree with TRBD1. V was pared by 0 bases and J by 0 bases, with 3 bases of the junction left unmatched. CDR1 is SGHVS and CDR2 is FNYEAQ in the germline V gene. CDR3 size: 17 residues. The CDR3 here is CASSLAGQGLSNQPQHF. CDR3 sequence (DNA): TGTGCCAGCAGCTTAGCGGGACAGGGACTTAGCAATCAGCCCCAGCATTTT.

This sequence joins TRBV15 and TRBJ2-6; no clear D. CDR1 LNHNV and CDR2 YYDKDF come from the germline V gene (reference sequence). Deletions cut 0 bases from V and 6 bases from J, with 9 bases between. The CDR3 runs 15 residues. The CDR3 DNA follows: TGTGCCACCAGCAGAGATCTGTTCTCGGCCAACGTCCTGACTTTC. This gives the protein CATSRDLFSANVLTF.

This clone has a single count. The chain couples TRBV9 to TRBJ1-3, with D possibly matching TRBD1 (5 bases). This CDR3 is 17 amino acids long. V lost 0 bases, J lost 4 bases, and 17 bases lay in between. Germline-derived CDR1 and CDR2 are SGDLS and YYNGEE. CDR3 nucleotides: TGTGCCAGCAGCGTAGAACAGGCCCGAGCCTCGGGAAACACCATATATTTT. Protein: CASSVEQARASGNTIYF.